The rows below give T cell receptor beta chains drawn from one sample of a study of CD8+CD57+ T cells in acquired aplastic anemia. One entry per CDR3 protein results from TCRdb running MiXCR on the reads. This table has 150,000 to 200,000 distinct CDR3 sequences, 64% appearing once. The source material was sorted CD4+, CD8+, or CD8+CD57+ T cells (not recorded which) from PBMCs. The origin of the receptors is a human donor with severe aplastic anemia or a healthy control (not recorded which). Each CDR3 is given with its conserved first and last residue. A D gene is named only where the DNA matches it firmly. Size is omitted from some rows. Given values are once, few, many or a class for expanded clones.

abundance,j_gene,v_gene,d_gene,CDR3nt,CDR3aa
few,TRBJ2-7,TRBV10-1,NA,TGCGCCAGCAGTTCTGTAGCGGACCTCTCCTACGAGCAGTACTTC,CASSSVADLSYEQYF
many,TRBJ1-1,TRBV14,NA,TGTGCCAGCAGCCATCAGGGGTGGACTGAAGCTTTCTTT,CASSHQGWTEAFF
NA,TRBJ2-5,TRBV7-9,NA,TGTGCCAGCAGCTTACTGGGACGGCGCCAAGAGACCCAGTACTTC,CASSLLGRRQETQYF
NA,TRBJ1-4,TRBV5-1,NA,TGCGCCAGCAGCCTACCAGGGATTGCTAATGAAAAACTGTTTTTT,CASSLPGIANEKLFF
NA,TRBJ2-3,TRBV10-3,NA,TGTGCCATCAGTGAGGTGGAATTCCGTAGCACAGATACGCAGTATTTT,CAISEVEFRSTDTQYF
many,TRBJ1-1,TRBV20-1,TRBD1,TGCGGTGCTCGAGAAAAGGGACAGATGAACACTGAAGCTTTCTTT,CGAREKGQMNTEAFF
many,TRBJ1-3,TRBV7-8,NA,TGTGCCAGCAGCTTAGAGCCAGGCTCTGGAAACACCATATATTTT,CASSLEPGSGNTIYF
NA,TRBJ2-3,TRBV15,TRBD2,TGTGCCACCAGCAGAGAACATGTGGGAGGGCGAGGTAGAGGCACAGATACGCAGTATTTT,CATSREHVGGRGRGTDTQYF
many,TRBJ2-3,TRBV7-8,TRBD2,TGTGCCAGCAGCTTAATTGGCGGGGGGCCGGGAGATACGCAGTATTTT,CASSLIGGGPGDTQYF
few,TRBJ1-3,TRBV7-9,NA,TGTGCCAGCAGCCGTGGGAGTGGAAACACCATATATTTT,CASSRGSGNTIYF
few,TRBJ2-1,TRBV29-1,NA,TGCAGCGTTGAAGTGGGAGTCCCCTACAATGAGCAGTTCTTC,CSVEVGVPYNEQFF
once,TRBJ1-6,TRBV20-1,NA,TGCAGTGCTAGCGAGCTGTTCAATAATTCACCCCTCCACTTT,CSASELFNNSPLHF
NA,TRBJ2-7,TRBV10-3,TRBD2,TGTGCCGTTGGGACTAGCGGGGAGACCTACGAGCAGTACTTC,CAVGTSGETYEQYF
NA,TRBJ1-6,TRBV2,TRBD1,TGTGCCAGCAGTGAGGCGGGACAGAATAATTCACCCCTCCACTTT,CASSEAGQNNSPLHF
many,TRBJ2-4,TRBV19,TRBD1,TGTGCCAGTAGTATCGGAGACAGGGGACGGCAAAACATTCAGTACTTC,CASSIGDRGRQNIQYF
NA,TRBJ2-7,TRBV7-9,TRBD2,TGTGCCAGCAGCTGGACTAGCCACGAGCAGTACTTC,CASSWTSHEQYF
NA,TRBJ2-6,TRBV7-2,NA,TGTGCCAGCAGATTCTTGGGGACCTCCGGGTGGGCCAACGTCCTGACTTTC,CASRFLGTSGWANVLTF
NA,TRBJ2-7,TRBV20-1,TRBD2,TGCAGTGCTACTAGCGGGGGTTCCTACGAGCAGTACTTC,CSATSGGSYEQYF
few,TRBJ2-7,TRBV20-1,NA,TGCAGTGCTAGAGTCGGTTACGAGCAGTACTTC,CSARVGYEQYF
NA,TRBJ2-3,TRBV9,NA,TGTGCCAGCGGGGGAGAGTTAGATACGCAGTATTTT,CASGGELDTQYF
few,TRBJ2-5,TRBV10-3,NA,TGTGCCATCAGTGAGTCGACGGGACGGTCGCAAGAGACCCAGTACTTC,CAISESTGRSQETQYF
few,TRBJ2-7,TRBV7-9,TRBD1,TGTGCCAGCAGCTCTAAACAGGGGCGTAATACCTACGAGCAGTACTTC,CASSSKQGRNTYEQYF
once,TRBJ1-2,TRBV19,TRBD1,TGTGCCAGTAGTGCGGGACAGGGACTCTCGAATGGCTACACCTTC,CASSAGQGLSNGYTF
NA,TRBJ1-1,TRBV2,NA,TGTGCCAGCAGTCGGAGGGGTGACACTGAAGCTTTCTTT,CASSRRGDTEAFF
few,TRBJ2-7,TRBV24-1,TRBD2,TGTGCCACCGCTCAGATAGCGGGAGGCGAGCAGTACTTC,CATAQIAGGEQYF
NA,TRBJ2-5,TRBV20-1,NA,TGCAGTGCTAGTCCTCCACGCGGGACCCAGTACTTC,CSASPPRGTQYF
NA,TRBJ2-7,TRBV7-2,NA,TGTGCCAGCAGCATTGCTGGCGGGATAAGCTACGAGCAGTACTTC,CASSIAGGISYEQYF
NA,TRBJ2-2,TRBV24-1,NA,TGTGCCACCACAGGGTCGTCTACCGGGGAGCTGTTTTTT,CATTGSSTGELFF
NA,TRBJ2-1,TRBV7-3,TRBD2,TGTGCCAGCAGCTTGGGACTAGCGGCATACAATGAGCAGTTCTTC,CASSLGLAAYNEQFF
many,TRBJ2-7,TRBV6-6,TRBD2,TGTGCCAGCGCTGCACCCGGGAGGGAAGCCTACGAGCAGTACTTC,CASAAPGREAYEQYF
NA,TRBJ1-5,TRBV7-9,NA,TGTGCCAGTAAAAATCCCGAGATGGATCAGCCTCAGCATTTT,CASKNPEMDQPQHF
NA,TRBJ2-2,TRBV7-3,NA,TGTGCCAGCAGCGGAGTCACCGGGGAGCTGTTTTTT,CASSGVTGELFF
NA,TRBJ2-7,TRBV15,NA,TGTGCCACCAGCGGGAGGCAGGCCCTAACCTACGAGCAGTACTTC,CATSGRQALTYEQYF
many,TRBJ1-1,TRBV6-5,NA,TGTGCCAGCAGTTACTCTCGGGGAAACACTGAAGCTTTCTTT,CASSYSRGNTEAFF
NA,TRBJ1-3,TRBV9,NA,TGTGCCAGCAGCGTAGCCGGTATAGAGGGGATGGCTGGAAACACCATATATTTT,CASSVAGIEGMAGNTIYF
once,TRBJ1-4,TRBV4-2,NA,TGTGCCAGCAGCGAATACGGTTATCGCTTATCGGGAGTCAAAGGGGGAAAACTGTTTTTT,CASSEYGYRLSGVKGGKLFF
NA,TRBJ1-1,TRBV7-3,NA,TGTGCCAGCAGCCCTAATGGGTGGCAGGGAGGACTGAACACTGAAGCTTTCTTT,CASSPNGWQGGLNTEAFF
NA,TRBJ2-3,TRBV9,TRBD2,TGTGCCAGCAGCGTACGGGCCAGCGGGGGGGCCGGAGATACGCAGTATTTT,CASSVRASGGAGDTQYF
NA,TRBJ1-2,TRBV7-8,NA,TGTGCCAGCAGCCAAAGGGACCGGCATCAAGGACCCTTC,CASSQRDRHQGPF